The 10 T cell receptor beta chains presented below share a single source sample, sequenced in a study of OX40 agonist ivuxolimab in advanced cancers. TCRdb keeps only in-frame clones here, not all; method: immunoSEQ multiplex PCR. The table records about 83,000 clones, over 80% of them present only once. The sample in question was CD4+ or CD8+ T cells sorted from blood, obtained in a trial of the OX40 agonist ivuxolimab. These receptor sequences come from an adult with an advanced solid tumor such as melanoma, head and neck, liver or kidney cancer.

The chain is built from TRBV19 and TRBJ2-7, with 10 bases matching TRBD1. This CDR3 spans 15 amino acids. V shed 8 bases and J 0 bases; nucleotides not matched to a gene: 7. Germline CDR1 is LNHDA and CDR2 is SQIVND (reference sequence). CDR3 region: CASGPGTGDSYEQYF. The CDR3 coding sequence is TGTGCCAGTGGTCCCGGGACAGGGGACTCCTACGAGCAGTACTTC.

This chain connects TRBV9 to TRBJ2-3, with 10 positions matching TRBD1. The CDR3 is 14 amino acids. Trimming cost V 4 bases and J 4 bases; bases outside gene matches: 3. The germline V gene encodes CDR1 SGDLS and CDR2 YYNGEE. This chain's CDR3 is CASSRGQGPDTQYF. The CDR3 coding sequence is TGTGCCAGCAGCCGGGGACAGGGGCCAGATACGCAGTATTTT.

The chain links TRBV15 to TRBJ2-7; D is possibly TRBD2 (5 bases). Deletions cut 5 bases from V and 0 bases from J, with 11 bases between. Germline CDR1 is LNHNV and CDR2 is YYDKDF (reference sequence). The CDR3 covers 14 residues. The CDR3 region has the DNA TGTGCCACCAGCGAGGGTGGGAGCTCCTACGAGCAGTACTTC. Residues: CATSEGGSSYEQYF.

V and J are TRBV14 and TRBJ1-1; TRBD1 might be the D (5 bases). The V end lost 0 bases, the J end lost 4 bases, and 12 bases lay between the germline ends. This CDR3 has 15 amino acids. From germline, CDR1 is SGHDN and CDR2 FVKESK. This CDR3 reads CASSQDQGVRTEAFF. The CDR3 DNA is TGTGCCAGCAGCCAAGATCAGGGAGTACGCACTGAAGCTTTCTTT.

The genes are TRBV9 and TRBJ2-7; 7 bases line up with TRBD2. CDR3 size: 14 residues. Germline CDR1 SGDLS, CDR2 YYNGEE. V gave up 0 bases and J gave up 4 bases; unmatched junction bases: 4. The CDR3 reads CASSVAGGNYEQYF. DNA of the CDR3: TGTGCCAGCAGCGTAGCGGGGGGAAATTACGAGCAGTACTTC.

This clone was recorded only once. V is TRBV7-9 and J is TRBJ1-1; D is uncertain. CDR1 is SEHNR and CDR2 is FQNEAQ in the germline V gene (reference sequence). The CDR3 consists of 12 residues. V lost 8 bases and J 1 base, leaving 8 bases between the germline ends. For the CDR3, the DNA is TGTGCCAGCGCGGACCCGAACACTGAAGCTTTCTTT. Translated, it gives CASADPNTEAFF.

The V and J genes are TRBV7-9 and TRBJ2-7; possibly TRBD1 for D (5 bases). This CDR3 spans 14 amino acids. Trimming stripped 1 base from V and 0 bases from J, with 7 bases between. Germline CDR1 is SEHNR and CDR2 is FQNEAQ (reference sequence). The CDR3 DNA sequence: TGTGCCAGCAGCTTAGTGACAGCCTCCTACGAGCAGTACTTC. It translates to CASSLVTASYEQYF.

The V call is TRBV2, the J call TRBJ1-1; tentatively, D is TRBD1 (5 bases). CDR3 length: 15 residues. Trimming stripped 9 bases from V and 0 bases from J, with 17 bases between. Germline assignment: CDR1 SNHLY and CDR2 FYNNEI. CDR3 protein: CARETGTAMNTEAFF. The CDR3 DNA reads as TGTGCCAGGGAGACCGGGACCGCTATGAACACTGAAGCTTTCTTT.

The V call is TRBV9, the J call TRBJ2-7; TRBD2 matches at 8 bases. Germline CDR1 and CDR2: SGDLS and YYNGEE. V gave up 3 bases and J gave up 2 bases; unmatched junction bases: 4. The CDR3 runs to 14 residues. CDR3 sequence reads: CASSASGGPYEQYF. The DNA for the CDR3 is TGTGCCAGCAGCGCGAGCGGGGGACCCTACGAGCAGTACTTC.

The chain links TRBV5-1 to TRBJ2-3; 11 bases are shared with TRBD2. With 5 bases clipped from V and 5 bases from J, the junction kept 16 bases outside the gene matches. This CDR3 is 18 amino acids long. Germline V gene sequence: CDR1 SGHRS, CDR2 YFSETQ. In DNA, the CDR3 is TGCGCCAGCAGTCACATCCTAGCGGGGGGCCCCCGGGGAGATACGCAGTATTTT. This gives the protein CASSHILAGGPRGDTQYF.